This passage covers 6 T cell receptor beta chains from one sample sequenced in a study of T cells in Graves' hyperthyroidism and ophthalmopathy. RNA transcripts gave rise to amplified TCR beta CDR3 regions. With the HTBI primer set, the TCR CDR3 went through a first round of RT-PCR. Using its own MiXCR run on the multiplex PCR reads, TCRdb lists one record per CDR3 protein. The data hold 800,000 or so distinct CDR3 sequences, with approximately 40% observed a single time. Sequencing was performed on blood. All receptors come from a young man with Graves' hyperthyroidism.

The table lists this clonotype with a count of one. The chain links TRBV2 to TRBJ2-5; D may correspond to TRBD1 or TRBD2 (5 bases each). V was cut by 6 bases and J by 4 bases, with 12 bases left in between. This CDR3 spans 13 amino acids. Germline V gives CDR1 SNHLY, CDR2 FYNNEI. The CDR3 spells CASSRDGRETQYF. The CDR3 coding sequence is TGTGCCAGCAGCCGGGACGGACGAGAGACCCAGTACTTC. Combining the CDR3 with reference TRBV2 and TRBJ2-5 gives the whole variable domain EPEVTQTPSHQVTQMGQEVILRCVPISNHLYFYWYRQILGQKVEFLVSFYNNEISEKSEIFDDQFSVERPDGSNFTLKIRSTKLEDSAMYFCASSRDGRETQYFGPGTRLLVL.

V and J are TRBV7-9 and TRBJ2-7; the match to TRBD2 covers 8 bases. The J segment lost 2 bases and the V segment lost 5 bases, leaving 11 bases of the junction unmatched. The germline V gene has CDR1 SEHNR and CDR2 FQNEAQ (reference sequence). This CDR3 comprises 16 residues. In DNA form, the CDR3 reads TGTGCCAGCAGCCACCCGGGGGGGGACCGGACCTACGAGCAGTACTTC. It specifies CASSHPGGDRTYEQYF.

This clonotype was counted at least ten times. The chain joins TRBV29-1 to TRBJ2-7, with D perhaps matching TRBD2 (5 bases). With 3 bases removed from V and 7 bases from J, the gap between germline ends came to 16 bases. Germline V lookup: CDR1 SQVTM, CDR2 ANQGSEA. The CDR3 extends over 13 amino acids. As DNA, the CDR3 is TGCAGCGTTGACGAGAGTCTCGAGGGAGAGCAGTACTTC. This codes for CSVDESLEGEQYF.

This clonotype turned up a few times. CDR3 bases: TGTGCCAGCAGCACTTTCCGGGACAGGCCCTACGAGCAGTACTTC. Amino acids: CASSTFRDRPYEQYF. V and J are TRBV7-9 and TRBJ2-7, with 8 bases matching TRBD1. Germline CDR1 is SEHNR and CDR2 is FQNEAQ (reference sequence). The CDR3 contains 15 residues. V was clipped by 5 bases and J by 2 bases; unmatched bases: 8.

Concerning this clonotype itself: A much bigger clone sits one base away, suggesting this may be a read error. As DNA, the CDR3 is TGTGCCAGCAGCGGACTAGACCGAGAGACCCAGTACTTC. It specifies CASSGLDRETQYF. The chain couples TRBV7-2 to TRBJ2-5; TRBD2 matches 7 bases. V was clipped by 5 bases and J by 4 bases; unmatched bases: 4. Looked up from germline, CDR1 is SGHTA and CDR2 is FQGNSA. The CDR3 covers 13 residues.

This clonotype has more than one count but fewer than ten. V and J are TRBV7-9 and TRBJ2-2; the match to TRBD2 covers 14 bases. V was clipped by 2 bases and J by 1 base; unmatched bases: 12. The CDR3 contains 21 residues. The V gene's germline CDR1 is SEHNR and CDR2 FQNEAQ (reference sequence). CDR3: CASSLMQPGTSGRGNTGELFF. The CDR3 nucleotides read TGTGCCAGCAGCTTAATGCAGCCCGGGACTAGCGGGAGAGGGAACACCGGGGAGCTGTTTTTT. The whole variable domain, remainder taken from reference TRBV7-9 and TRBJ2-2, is DTGVSQNPRHKITKRGQNVTFRCDPISEHNRLYWYRQTLGQGPEFLTYFQNEAQLEKSRLLSDRFSAERPKGSFSTLEIQRTEQGDSAMYLCASSLMQPGTSGRGNTGELFFGEGSRLTVL.